The clone carrying this TCR beta chain was observed at least ten times. The sample belongs to a study of human T cells and chemical hapten exposure. Background on the study: The variation in per-sample TCR yields arose mainly from small differences in pooled library volumes.

This CDR3 comprises 15 residues. The germline gives CDR1 SGHNT, CDR2 YYREEE (reference sequence). Trimming left V 2 bases short and J 1 base short, with 12 bases between. Time point defined: healthy volunteer bleed at 2 weeks. Whole blood that had not been fractionated was the source of extracted total RNA. Library preparation tagged each individual cDNA molecule with a unique molecular identifier. Study processing details: The median was around 88,000 TCRs per sample, ranging roughly 23,224 to 750,000. TCRdb re-called the RACE reads through MiXCR, storing one row per CDR3 protein. What appears here as the V and J calls and clone size reflects TCRdb's work, not the paper's. The top ten clones hold 1.6% of a sample with approximately 45,000 distinct CDR3 sequences, roughly 4% of them seen once.

This sequence originates from a female donor in good health. Some clones in this sample may be carry-over from other donors' samples. The specimen was whole blood. V is TRBV5-4 and J is TRBJ1-1; D uncertain. CDR3: CASSFNLEGNTEAFF. CDR3 sequence (DNA): TGTGCCAGCAGCTTTAATCTTGAGGGGAACACTGAAGCTTTCTTT.